This is a list of T cell receptor beta chains from one sample in a study of T cells in Graves' hyperthyroidism and ophthalmopathy. A single record per CDR3 protein comes from TCRdb applying MiXCR to the multiplex PCR reads. Among some 250,000 distinct CDR3 sequences listed, 14% to 15% were seen once. The sequenced sample was blood. The receptors were sampled from a woman aged 40 to 50 with Graves' hyperthyroidism that later progressed to Graves' ophthalmopathy. Each CDR3 is given with its conserved first and last residue. The D gene is left open where the match is weak. Clone size is not always given. Where it is, it says once, few, many or a class for expanded clones.

d_call	v_call	clone_size	j_call	cdr3_aa	cdr3_nt
TRBD1	TRBV18	many	TRBJ1-3	CASSPPGQGNTIYF	TGTGCCAGCTCACCACCGGGACAGGGAAACACCATATATTTT
NA	TRBV6-1	few	TRBJ2-2	CASSYGRVTGRFGGELFF	TGTGCCAGCAGTTACGGACGTGTGACGGGGAGATTTGGCGGGGAGCTGTTTTTT
NA	TRBV6-5	few	TRBJ2-1	CASSYSFSSEQFF	TGTGCCAGCAGTTACTCTTTCTCTTCTGAGCAGTTCTTC
NA	TRBV6-1	many	TRBJ1-1	CASSEAEATEAFF	TGTGCCAGCAGTGAAGCGGAGGCCACTGAAGCTTTCTTT
NA	TRBV11-1	NA	TRBJ1-1	CASSLASNTEAFF	TGTGCCAGCAGCTTAGCGTCTAATACTGAAGCTTTCTTT
TRBD2	TRBV5-6	many	TRBJ2-1	CASSFMGSSGSSLSYNEQFF	TGTGCCAGCAGCTTTATGGGATCAAGCGGGAGCAGTTTATCCTACAATGAGCAGTTCTTC
TRBD2	TRBV29-1	many	TRBJ2-3	CSVLAGVSTDTQYF	TGCAGCGTTTTAGCGGGAGTAAGCACAGATACGCAGTATTTT
TRBD2	TRBV20-1	NA	TRBJ2-7	CSATQREVPPYEQYF	TGCAGTGCTACCCAGCGGGAGGTTCCGCCCTACGAGCAGTACTTC
NA	TRBV28	NA	TRBJ1-5	CASSRGTPVVQPQHF	TGTGCCAGCAGTCGGGGGACCCCGGTAGTTCAGCCCCAGCATTTT
NA	TRBV20-1	many	TRBJ2-2	CSAPGRRPTGELFF	TGCAGTGCCCCGGGACGTCGCCCAACCGGGGAGCTGTTTTTT
NA	TRBV4-1	NA	TRBJ2-3	CASSQGAGIGTDTQYF	TGCGCCAGCAGCCAGGGGGCCGGGATTGGCACAGATACGCAGTATTTT
TRBD1	TRBV4-1	few	TRBJ2-7	CASDREKPSYEQYF	TGCGCCAGTGACAGGGAAAAACCTTCCTACGAGCAGTACTTC
NA	TRBV29-1	many	TRBJ1-4	CSVTVLKDSFNEKLFF	TGCAGCGTTACTGTTCTGAAGGACAGTTTTAATGAAAAACTGTTTTTT
NA	TRBV5-5	few	TRBJ1-1	CASTFASNTEAFF	TGTGCCAGCACCTTCGCATCTAATACTGAAGCTTTCTTT
NA	TRBV4-1	few	TRBJ1-5	CASSQEAGTLSGGPQHF	TGCGCCAGCAGCCAAGAGGCTGGGACACTCTCCGGTGGGCCCCAGCATTTT
NA	TRBV7-3	many	TRBJ2-5	CASSFAAQETQYF	TGTGCCAGCAGCTTTGCCGCCCAAGAGACCCAGTACTTC
NA	TRBV12-5	many	TRBJ1-1	CASGLTGGEAFF	TGTGCTAGTGGTTTGACCGGGGGAGAAGCTTTCTTT
TRBD1	TRBV28	many	TRBJ1-5	CASSSRTGTGQPQHF	TGTGCCAGCAGTTCACGGACAGGGACCGGCCAGCCCCAGCATTTT
NA	TRBV10-3	few	TRBJ2-7	CAISESLYPYEQYF	TGTGCCATCAGTGAGAGCCTATATCCCTACGAGCAGTACTTC
NA	TRBV20-1	many	TRBJ2-7	CSALGPEGDEQYF	TGCAGTGCTCTAGGCCCTGAGGGGGACGAGCAGTACTTC
TRBD1	TRBV24-1	many	TRBJ1-5	CATSDSQGGNQPQHF	TGTGCCACCAGTGACTCACAGGGGGGCAATCAGCCCCAGCATTTT
TRBD2	TRBV5-1	few	TRBJ2-1	CASSAGTSGRIGYNEQFF	TGCGCCAGCAGCGCCGGGACTAGCGGGAGGATCGGTTACAATGAGCAGTTCTTC
TRBD1	TRBV11-2	many	TRBJ1-4	CASSSPRGHAEKLFF	TGTGCCAGCAGCTCCCCCAGGGGGCACGCTGAAAAACTGTTTTTT
TRBD2	TRBV20-1	many	TRBJ2-3	CSARMRAGGKDTQYF	TGCAGTGCTAGGATGCGGGCGGGAGGGAAAGATACGCAGTATTTT
NA	TRBV7-9	many	TRBJ2-1	CASSLYSNNEQFF	TGTGCCAGCAGCTTATACAGCAACAATGAGCAGTTCTTC
NA	TRBV4-1	many	TRBJ1-6	CASSQDWTHYNSPLHF	TGCGCCAGCAGCCAAGATTGGACACATTATAATTCACCCCTCCACTTT
NA	TRBV12-3/TRBV12-4	many	TRBJ2-7	CASSLAIRGPKDYEQYF	TGTGCCAGCAGTTTAGCCATACGGGGTCCAAAAGACTACGAGCAGTACTTC
NA	TRBV2	many	TRBJ2-5	CASSPKETQYF	TGTGCCAGCAGTCCGAAAGAGACCCAGTACTTC
TRBD2	TRBV2	many	TRBJ2-3	CARKLAGSPDTQYF	TGTGCCAGAAAACTAGCGGGGAGCCCAGATACGCAGTATTTT
TRBD1	TRBV7-9	many	TRBJ2-7	CASSRGDGTADEQYF	TGTGCCAGCAGCCGGGGAGACGGGACAGCCGACGAGCAGTACTTC
TRBD1	TRBV2	many	TRBJ2-2	CASSPRVGQGAVGELFF	TGTGCCAGCAGTCCCCGGGTGGGACAGGGGGCTGTCGGGGAGCTGTTTTTT
NA	TRBV18	many	TRBJ2-1	CASSPLGRGSSYNEQFF	TGTGCCAGCTCACCTCTCGGAAGAGGAAGCTCCTACAATGAGCAGTTCTTC
NA	TRBV15	many	TRBJ2-3	CATRDSLAGTDTQYF	TGTGCCACCAGAGACTCCTTGGCTGGCACAGATACGCAGTATTTT
TRBD1	TRBV24-1	few	TRBJ2-1	CATSDWGQPEQFF	TGTGCCACCAGTGATTGGGGACAGCCTGAGCAGTTCTTC
NA	TRBV28	few	TRBJ1-2	CASSFRGVGYTF	TGTGCCAGCAGTTTCAGGGGTGTAGGCTACACCTTC
TRBD2	TRBV3-1	many	TRBJ2-4	CASSQDWSSGRGIAKNIQYF	TGTGCCAGCAGCCAAGATTGGTCTAGCGGGAGGGGGATAGCCAAAAACATTCAGTACTTC
NA	TRBV20-1	many	TRBJ1-5	CSARVEGEVSNQPQHF	TGCAGTGCTAGAGTTGAGGGAGAAGTAAGCAATCAGCCCCAGCATTTT
NA	TRBV28	many	TRBJ2-5	CASMKHVGGTAQETQYF	TGTGCCAGCATGAAACACGTTGGAGGGACGGCCCAAGAGACCCAGTACTTC
NA	TRBV11-1	many	TRBJ2-5	CASSLSGWFQETQYF	TGTGCCAGCAGCTTATCGGGGTGGTTTCAAGAGACCCAGTACTTC
NA	TRBV10-1	many	TRBJ2-3	CASSESGDLTDTQYF	TGCGCCAGCAGTGAGTCAGGGGACCTGACAGATACGCAGTATTTT
TRBD2	TRBV2	many	TRBJ2-1	CASSVRTSGTFIHEQFF	TGTGCCAGCAGTGTCAGGACTAGCGGGACGTTTATCCATGAGCAGTTCTTC
NA	TRBV19	many	TRBJ2-7	CASSIVTGIAYEQYF	TGTGCCAGTAGTATAGTGACGGGGATAGCCTACGAGCAGTACTTC
TRBD2	TRBV18	NA	TRBJ2-1	CASSPGAGSFGRNEQFF	TGTGCCAGCTCACCCGGGGCCGGGAGTTTCGGGAGGAATGAGCAGTTCTTC
TRBD2	TRBV18	many	TRBJ2-1	CASSPPLFGLADSYNEQFF	TGTGCCAGCTCACCCCCGCTATTCGGACTAGCGGACTCCTACAATGAGCAGTTCTTC